Listed here is a single T cell receptor (beta chain). Its cognate antigen is unknown. The germline CDR1 and CDR2 sequences are MNHEY and SMNVEV (reference sequence). The CDR3 length is 14 residues. V was pared by 7 bases and J by 5 bases, with 15 bases between. CD8 cells classed as naive were CD45RO-negative and positively selected for CCR7, excluding terminally differentiated effector memory CD45RA+ cells. The source of the sample is a study of shared clonotypes between healthy human individuals. TCRdb's table, derived via immunoSEQ multiplex PCR, lists solely in-frame clones and lacks some. The sample contains about 2.1 million clones, just over 90% of which appear only once. Findings of the study overall: In this cohort, only blood was sampled, and tissue repertoires likely differ. Non-shared clonotypes had lower generation probabilities than those shared by all four donors.

The V and J genes are TRBV27 and TRBJ2-1; D is undetermined. The sample comprised naive CD8+ T cells from PBMCs. The receptor was isolated from a man between 18 and 29 years old in good health. Some clones in this sample may be carry-over from other donors' samples. The CDR3 region is CASKSPYYHNEQFF. The CDR3 nucleotides read TGTGCCAGCAAGTCCCCCTACTATCACAATGAGCAGTTCTTC.